The source of this T cell receptor beta chain is a study of chronic HIV infection and antiretroviral therapy. TCRdb reanalysed the 5' RACE reads using MiXCR and keeps one entry per CDR3 protein. Among more than 40,000 distinct CDR3 sequences listed, roughly 19% were seen once. In its sample, this clonotype was seen once. The TCR sequence derives from an adult who had HIV and had not received antiretroviral therapy, or was an uninfected healthy control (not recorded which). Sequenced material: peripheral blood.

The CDR3 spells CASSWPDTEAFF. CDR3 nucleotide sequence: TGCGCCAGCAGCTGGCCCGACACTGAAGCTTTCTTT. The V and J genes are TRBV5-1 and TRBJ1-1; no clear D gene. Looked up from germline, CDR1 is SGHRS and CDR2 is YFSETQ. This CDR3 has 12 residues. Trimming cost V 3 bases and J 3 bases, with 6 bases left between them. Filled out from reference TRBV5-1 and TRBJ1-1, the complete variable domain reads KAGVTQTPRYLIKTRGQQVTLSCSPISGHRSVSWYQQTPGQGLQFLFEYFSETQRNKGNFPGRFSGRQFSNSRSEMNVSTLELGDSALYLCASSWPDTEAFFGQGTRLTVV.